The 29 T cell receptor beta chains in this list originate from one sample, sequenced in a study of somatic mutations in cytotoxic T cells in rheumatoid arthritis. Sequencing used immunoSEQ multiplex PCR; TCRdb keeps in-frame clones, though not all of them. The sample includes 10,000 to 12,000 clones, over 75% of them seen just once. The sequenced material came from CD8+ T cells sorted from blood. These receptors originate from a man aged 50 or older in good health.

V usage is TRBV7-9 and J usage is TRBJ2-1; TRBD2 agrees at 7 bases. Per germline, CDR1 SEHNR and CDR2 FQNEAQ (reference sequence). The V gene end was trimmed by 2 bases and the J gene end by 14 bases; junction bases not matched to a gene: 18. This CDR3 is 16 amino acids long. The CDR3 nucleotides are TGTGCCAGCAGCTTATATTTAGCGGGCCCTGGGTCCAAGGAGTTCTTC. Amino acid sequence: CASSLYLAGPGSKEFF.

The chain has TRBV10-3 and TRBJ1-5; maybe TRBD1 (5 bases). Looked up from germline, CDR1 is ENHRY and CDR2 is SYGVKD. V gave up 2 bases and J gave up 0 bases, with 11 bases separating them. This CDR3 comprises 16 residues. CDR3 protein: CAISEGAGHSNQPQHF. The CDR3 nucleotides are TGTGCCATCAGTGAGGGGGCAGGACATAGCAATCAGCCCCAGCATTTT.

This rearrangement joins TRBV6-1 to TRBJ2-2; perhaps TRBD1 as D (5 bases). CDR1 is MNHNS and CDR2 is SASEGT in the germline V gene. This CDR3 is built from 16 residues. V lost 2 bases, J lost 1 base, and 11 bases lay in between. The CDR3 sequence is CASSERGFLNTGELFF. The CDR3 DNA sequence: TGTGCCAGCAGTGAAAGGGGATTCCTGAACACCGGGGAGCTGTTTTTT.

This chain uses TRBV7-9 with TRBJ1-1; 10 nucleotides agree with TRBD1. This CDR3 spans 17 amino acids. The germline V gene encodes CDR1 SEHNR and CDR2 FQNEAQ (reference sequence). With V trimmed by 1 base and J by 7 bases, 12 bases remained unmatched. CDR3 in DNA: TGTGCCAGCAGCTTAGATCTGGGGGACAGGGGATCGGGTGAAGCTTTCTTT. Its translation is CASSLDLGDRGSGEAFF.

V usage is TRBV7-9 and J usage is TRBJ2-7, with a possible D match to TRBD1 (6 bases). V lost 1 base, J lost 6 bases, and 13 bases lay in between. Germline values: CDR1 SEHNR, CDR2 FQNEAQ (reference sequence). The length of the CDR3 is 14 residues. The CDR3 loop reads CASSLDLSGVEQYF. The CDR3 DNA reads TGTGCCAGCAGCTTAGATCTATCAGGGGTCGAGCAGTACTTC.

V usage is TRBV9 and J usage is TRBJ2-2, with D hard to call. V dropped 0 bases and J dropped 5 bases, with 5 bases sitting between them. Germline assignment: CDR1 SGDLS and CDR2 YYNGEE. CDR3 size: 13 residues. The CDR3 nucleotides read TGTGCCAGCAGCGTAGGAGGAACCGGGGAGCTGTTTTTT. This encodes CASSVGGTGELFF.

V usage is TRBV28 and J usage is TRBJ2-1, with 11 positions matching TRBD2. The CDR3 sequence is 16 residues long. Looked up from germline, CDR1 is MDHEN and CDR2 is SYDVKM. Trimming removed 2 bases from V and 9 bases from J; junction bases left unmatched: 9. CDR3 bases: TGTGCCAGCAGTTTAACACTTAGCGGGAGGGCGGGTGAGCAGTTCTTC. Protein sequence: CASSLTLSGRAGEQFF. The variable domain in full, with the rest retrieved from reference TRBV28 and TRBJ2-1, is DVKVTQSSRYLVKRTGEKVFLECVQDMDHENMFWYRQDPGLGLRLIYFSYDVKMKEKGDIPEGYSVSREKKERFSLILESASTNQTSMYLCASSLTLSGRAGEQFFGPGTRLTVL.

This rearrangement joins TRBV2 to TRBJ2-7, with TRBD2 as a possible D gene (5 bases). Trimming pared 9 bases from V and 0 bases from J, leaving 24 bases between. Germline V CDR1 and CDR2: SNHLY, FYNNEI. The CDR3 totals 17 residues. The CDR3 is CASTYQLRPADSYEQYF. CDR3 coding DNA: TGTGCCAGTACCTACCAACTCAGGCCAGCGGACTCCTACGAGCAGTACTTC.

As concerns this clone: The junction does not match germline at one end; this may be a read error. This sequence joins TRBV9 and TRBJ1-3; unclear D gene. The CDR3 is 14 amino acids. The V gene's germline CDR1 is SGDLS and CDR2 YYNGEE. This CDR3 is CASSVDSPRSSLHF. The DNA for the CDR3 is TGTGCCAGCAGCGTAGACAGCCCTCGTTCATCCTTACATTTT.

This clone was picked up a small number of times. The rearrangement uses TRBV5-1 and TRBJ2-7, with 8 bases lining up with TRBD2. V was clipped by 0 bases and J by 2 bases; unmatched bases: 1. The CDR3 loop spans 14 amino acids. Germline CDR1 reads SGHRS; CDR2 reads YFSETQ. The chain's CDR3 is CASSLEAGAYEQYF. CDR3 bases: TGCGCCAGCAGCTTGGAAGCGGGAGCCTACGAGCAGTACTTC.

This clone has more than one count but fewer than ten. The chain carries TRBV7-8 and TRBJ2-1; 9 bases align to TRBD1. V dropped 5 bases and J dropped 6; count of bases not matched to a gene: 8. From germline, CDR1 is SGHVS and CDR2 FQNEAQ. The CDR3 has 15 amino acids. CDR3 protein: CASSPGQGDVNEQFF. CDR3 coding DNA: TGTGCCAGCAGCCCGGGACAGGGAGACGTCAATGAGCAGTTCTTC. Together with reference TRBV7-8 and TRBJ2-1, the CDR3 gives the full variable domain: GAGVSQSPRYKVAKRGQDVALRCDPISGHVSLFWYQQALGQGPEFLTYFQNEAQLDKSGLPSDRFFAERPEGSVSTLKIQRTQQEDSAVYLCASSPGQGDVNEQFFGPGTRLTVL.

This clone was recorded a few times. This rearrangement joins TRBV4-3 to TRBJ2-7; D is unresolved. This CDR3 spans 13 amino acids. V lost 0 bases and J lost 5, with 8 bases in between. The germline V gene encodes CDR1 LGHNA and CDR2 YSLEER. The CDR3 loop is CASSQDLSHEQYF. For the CDR3, the DNA is TGCGCCAGCAGCCAAGATCTGAGCCACGAGCAGTACTTC.

This chain connects TRBV9 to TRBJ1-2; D may be TRBD1 (6 bases). Trimming took 4 bases from V and 6 from J, leaving 19 bases between them. Germline V CDR1 and CDR2: SGDLS, YYNGEE. The CDR3 runs to 15 residues. CDR3 in amino acids: CASSTSPRDKNGYTF. The CDR3 region has the DNA TGTGCCAGCAGCACCTCACCCCGGGACAAGAATGGCTACACCTTC.

The gene calls are TRBV4-3 and TRBJ2-7; 7 bases map to TRBD1. Germline CDR1 LGHNA, CDR2 YSLEER. The CDR3 has 14 amino acids. V lost 2 bases, J lost 6 bases, and 7 bases stayed unmatched. The CDR3 here is CASSQRQGVGEQYF. The CDR3, as DNA: TGCGCCAGCAGCCAACGGCAGGGGGTCGGCGAGCAGTACTTC.

The chain recombines TRBV9 with TRBJ2-1; 8 bases are shared with TRBD2. J lost 1 base, V lost 3 bases, and 3 bases had no gene match. The CDR3 is 15 amino acids. Germline CDR1 reads SGDLS; CDR2 reads YYNGEE. The CDR3 nucleotides read TGTGCCAGCAGCGGAAGCGGGAGTTCCTACAATGAGCAGTTCTTC. It encodes CASSGSGSSYNEQFF.

This clone was recorded once. V gene TRBV9 combines with J gene TRBJ2-7; D possibly corresponds to TRBD2 (6 bases). Between the trimmed V and J ends, which lost 4 bases and 7 bases, there was a span of 12 bases. In germline, CDR1 is SGDLS, CDR2 YYNGEE. The CDR3 length is 12 residues. This chain's CDR3 is CASSPGEGEQYF. CDR3 coding DNA: TGTGCCAGCAGCCCGGGAGAAGGGGAGCAGTACTTC.

This chain joins TRBV5-1 and TRBJ1-4; TRBD1 matches 9 bases. Per the germline V gene, CDR1 is SGHRS and CDR2 is YFSETQ. The CDR3 contains 18 residues. V dropped 4 bases and J dropped 8; count of bases not matched to a gene: 18. In nucleotides, the CDR3 is TGCGCCAGCAGCATAACCGGGACAGGGTCCGTTTTAAGCGAAAAACTGTTTTTT. Its protein is CASSITGTGSVLSEKLFF.

V usage is TRBV7-9 and J usage is TRBJ2-2; D may be TRBD2 (5 bases). Per the germline V gene, CDR1 is SEHNR and CDR2 is FQNEAQ (reference sequence). The CDR3 runs to 15 residues. V lost 2 bases and J 1 base, leaving 8 bases between the germline ends. The CDR3 DNA is TGTGCCAGCAGCTTACGGGGTCGGAACACCGGGGAGCTGTTTTTT. Its translation is CASSLRGRNTGELFF.

The J gene is TRBJ1-6, the V gene TRBV7-9; D is uncertain. The CDR3 has 11 residues. Germline assignment: CDR1 SEHNR and CDR2 FQNEAQ (reference sequence). V lost 5 bases and J 13 bases, leaving 9 bases between the germline ends. CDR3 loop: CASSRLGPLHF. The CDR3 DNA reads as TGTGCCAGCAGCCGGCTAGGTCCCCTCCACTTT.

V gene TRBV19 combines with J gene TRBJ2-7; weak D call: TRBD2 (5 bases). The CDR3 is 14 amino acids. The ends were cut back, 3 bases at V and 2 bases at J, with 11 bases in the middle. Germline V gene sequence: CDR1 LNHDA, CDR2 SQIVND (reference sequence). This chain's CDR3 is CASSISLGAYEQYF. The CDR3 nucleotides read TGTGCCAGTAGTATCAGTCTCGGGGCCTACGAGCAGTACTTC.

This clone was detected a few times. V usage is TRBV9 and J usage is TRBJ2-2; TRBD2 matches at 7 bases. Germline CDR1 SGDLS, CDR2 YYNGEE. Unmatched junction bases numbered 10, after V lost 4 bases and J lost 1 base. The CDR3 is made up of 17 amino acids. The CDR3 DNA reads TGTGCCAGCAGCCTAAAATTTGGGGGGGTGAACACCGGGGAGCTGTTTTTT. Translating gives CASSLKFGGVNTGELFF.

CDR3: CASSMGGRASYEQYF. CDR3 DNA sequence: TGTGCCAGTAGTATGGGCGGGAGAGCGTCCTACGAGCAGTACTTC. The chain is built from TRBV19 and TRBJ2-7, with 7 bases lining up with TRBD2. Germline V lookup: CDR1 LNHDA, CDR2 SQIVND (reference sequence). This CDR3 is 15 amino acids long. Trimming took 3 bases from V and 1 from J; bases not matched to a gene: 6.

The chain employs TRBV18 and TRBJ2-2; no clear D. CDR1 is KGHSH, CDR2 LQKENI, per germline. The germline V and J ends were trimmed by 4 bases and 5 bases, with 8 bases remaining between them. This CDR3 contains 13 residues. The CDR3 DNA sequence: TGTGCCAGCTCACAGAAGGAGACCGGGGAGCTGTTTTTT. Protein: CASSQKETGELFF.

The J gene is TRBJ2-7, the V gene TRBV2; the match to TRBD1 covers 7 bases. Trimming at V came to 7 bases and at J to 3 bases, leaving 3 bases not matched to a gene. In germline, CDR1 is SNHLY, CDR2 FYNNEI. CDR3 length: 12 residues. CDR3 in amino acids: CASKGAYYEQYF. The DNA for the CDR3 is TGTGCCAGCAAGGGGGCTTACTACGAGCAGTACTTC.

The rearrangement uses TRBV19 and TRBJ2-7, with TRBD1 matching 8 bases. V shed 10 bases and J 0 bases; nucleotides not matched to a gene: 8. Germline-derived CDR1 and CDR2 are LNHDA and SQIVND (reference sequence). CDR3 length: 14 residues. The CDR3 nucleotides are TGTGCCACCCAGGCGGGGACAGGCTCCTACGAGCAGTACTTC. Protein: CATQAGTGSYEQYF.

V gene TRBV27 combines with J gene TRBJ2-7, with D perhaps TRBD1 (5 bases). V shed 4 bases and J shed 0 bases, with 10 bases lying between them. CDR3 length equals 14 residues. Germline V gene data show CDR1 as MNHEY and CDR2 as SMNVEV (reference sequence). This chain's CDR3 is CASSWQGFSYEQYF. The CDR3 DNA sequence: TGTGCCAGCAGTTGGCAGGGTTTCTCCTACGAGCAGTACTTC.

For the CDR3, the DNA is TGTGCCAGCAGTTACCTCCCGGGACAGGGCCCCTATGGCTACACCTTC. This gives the protein CASSYLPGQGPYGYTF. The rearrangement uses TRBV6-5 and TRBJ1-2; 9 positions match TRBD1. From germline, CDR1 is MNHEY and CDR2 SVGAGI. Germline trimming cut 2 bases from V and 4 bases from J; bases unmatched to any gene: 8. The CDR3 has 16 residues.

By share of the sample, this clone is medium-sized (0.01 to 0.1%). This chain joins TRBV27 and TRBJ1-6; D ambiguous. Germline values: CDR1 MNHEY, CDR2 SMNVEV (reference sequence). The CDR3 runs to 15 residues. Trimming stripped 8 bases from V and 6 bases from J, with 17 bases between. The CDR3 DNA follows: TGTGCCAGCGCCAGTATTGGGGAGCGTAATTCACCCCTCCACTTT. Its protein is CASASIGERNSPLHF.

The chain carries TRBV7-9 and TRBJ2-2; 9 nucleotides line up with TRBD1. The CDR3 length is 15 residues. CDR1 is SEHNR, CDR2 FQNEAQ, per germline (reference sequence). Trimming cost V 4 bases and J 1 base; bases outside gene matches: 1. CDR3 sequence reads: CASSSTGGNTGELFF. In DNA form, the CDR3 reads TGTGCCAGCAGCTCGACAGGGGGGAACACCGGGGAGCTGTTTTTT. Using reference TRBV7-9 and TRBJ2-2 for the parts outside the CDR3, the full variable domain is DTGVSQNPRHKITKRGQNVTFRCDPISEHNRLYWYRQTLGQGPEFLTYFQNEAQLEKSRLLSDRFSAERPKGSFSTLEIQRTEQGDSAMYLCASSSTGGNTGELFFGEGSRLTVL.